What follows are 17 T cell receptor beta chains derived from one specimen sequenced in a study of T cells after yellow fever vaccination. Via MiXCR, TCRdb re-called the 5' RACE reads, giving one row per CDR3 protein. The sample carries about 130,000 distinct CDR3 sequences, 7.4% recorded once. Sequenced here: CD4+ T cells sorted from PBMCs, sampled roughly 10 days after the first yellow fever vaccination. The receptors were sampled from a young man who received the YFV17D yellow fever vaccine.

This clonotype was counted ten times or more. The V gene is TRBV4-1, the J gene TRBJ2-2, with a possible D match to TRBD1 (6 bases). Germline V CDR1 and CDR2: MGHRA, YSYEKL. This CDR3 is built from 17 residues. Trimming took off 4 bases at V and 4 bases at J, with 19 bases between the two ends. Written as DNA, the CDR3 is TGCGCCAGCAGCCTCGGACAGCCGAGCATGGGCACCGGGGAGCTGTTTTTT. It codes for CASSLGQPSMGTGELFF.

This clonotype appeared many times. The rearrangement joins TRBV6-1 to TRBJ2-7; no definite D call. The CDR3 spans 13 residues. The V end lost 6 bases, the J end lost 3 bases, and 12 bases lay between the germline ends. CDR1 MNHNS and CDR2 SASEGT come from the germline V gene. The CDR3 loop reads CASSPGNGYEQYV. CDR3 sequence (DNA): TGTGCCAGCAGCCCCGGCAATGGCTACGAGCAGTACGTC.

This chain links TRBV7-9 with TRBJ1-3, with D possibly TRBD1 on 6 matching bases. This CDR3 comprises 15 residues. V lost 3 bases, J lost 2 bases, and 11 bases lay in between. The germline gives CDR1 SEHNR, CDR2 FQNEAQ (reference sequence). The CDR3 is CASSFWTDTGNTIYF. The CDR3, as DNA: TGTGCCAGCAGCTTCTGGACAGACACTGGAAACACCATATATTTT. The variable domain in full, with the rest retrieved from reference TRBV7-9 and TRBJ1-3, is DTGVSQNPRHKITKRGQNVTFRCDPISEHNRLYWYRQTLGQGPEFLTYFQNEAQLEKSRLLSDRFSAERPKGSFSTLEIQRTEQGDSAMYLCASSFWTDTGNTIYFGEGSWLTVV.

This clonotype was seen at least ten times. The gene calls are TRBV20-1 and TRBJ2-3; TRBD2 matches 14 bases. The germline CDR1 and CDR2 sequences are DFQATT and SNEGSKA (reference sequence). The CDR3 has 15 residues. V lost 6 bases to trimming and J lost 2 bases; unmatched junction nucleotides: 4. This CDR3 is CSAGLAGGFTDTQYF. The DNA of the CDR3 is TGCAGTGCCGGACTAGCGGGGGGCTTCACAGATACGCAGTATTTT.

This clonotype was observed a few times. The genes are TRBV20-1 and TRBJ2-2; D gene unclear. V dropped 4 bases and J dropped 6 bases, with 9 bases sitting between them. This CDR3 comprises 12 residues. Germline CDR1 is DFQATT and CDR2 is SNEGSKA (reference sequence). The CDR3 DNA reads as TGCAGTGCTATTCCGATGTCCGGGGAGCTGTTTTTT. Amino acid sequence: CSAIPMSGELFF.

This clonotype has ten or more counts. The gene calls are TRBV4-2 and TRBJ1-2, with D unclear. The CDR3 is 14 amino acids. V dropped 0 bases and J dropped 6 bases, with 11 bases sitting between them. Germline assignment: CDR1 LGHNA and CDR2 YNFKEQ. CDR3 in DNA: TGTGCCAGCAGCCAAGATCCGGGGATTAATGGCTACACCTTC. It specifies CASSQDPGINGYTF.

This clonotype showed up many times. The gene calls are TRBV7-2 and TRBJ2-3; unclear D gene. The V gene's germline CDR1 is SGHTA and CDR2 FQGNSA. The V end was cut by 0 bases, the J end by 2 bases, with 6 bases between. This CDR3 contains 14 residues. In nucleotides, the CDR3 is TGTGCCAGCAGCTTAGCCGCGGCCACAGATACGCAGTATTTT. It specifies CASSLAAATDTQYF.

The chain employs TRBV5-5 and TRBJ1-2; D not certain. V dropped 1 base and J dropped 3 bases, with 7 bases sitting between them. The CDR3 sequence is 13 residues long. CDR1 and CDR2 from the germline V gene are SGHKS and YYEKEE (reference sequence). The CDR3 nucleotides read TGTGCCAGCAGCTTGCTCGAACACTATGGCTACACCTTC. It yields the protein CASSLLEHYGYTF.

The chain combines TRBV5-4 with TRBJ1-2; D possibly corresponds to TRBD1 (5 bases). The CDR3 sequence is 13 residues long. Germline V gives CDR1 SGHNT, CDR2 YYREEE (reference sequence). Trimming pared 0 bases from V and 7 bases from J, leaving 10 bases between. CDR3 sequence reads: CASSLEHQGGYTF. CDR3 DNA sequence: TGTGCCAGCAGCTTGGAGCATCAGGGTGGCTACACCTTC. Drawing the rest from reference TRBV5-4 and TRBJ1-2, the complete variable domain is ETGVTQSPTHLIKTRGQQVTLRCSSQSGHNTVSWYQQALGQGPQFIFQYYREEENGRGNFPPRFSGLQFPNYSSELNVNALELDDSALYLCASSLEHQGGYTFGSGTRLTVV.

V usage is TRBV6-2 or TRBV6-3 and J usage is TRBJ2-1, with D possibly matching TRBD1 (6 bases). There are 15 residues in the CDR3. The germline V and J ends were trimmed by 0 bases and 15 bases, with 21 bases remaining between them. CDR1 and CDR2 from the germline V gene are MNHEY and SVGEGT. The CDR3 nucleotides are TGTGCCAGCAGTTACTCCTCGTCTAACTCAGGGGTCTGGTTCTTC. It yields the protein CASSYSSSNSGVWFF.

In this sample, this clonotype turned up a few times. This chain uses TRBV18 with TRBJ1-6; 7 bases are a match to TRBD1. The germline CDR1 and CDR2 sequences are KGHSH and LQKENI. The V and J ends lost 3 bases and 7 bases, in that order; junction bases with no gene match: 6. CDR3 length equals 15 residues. The CDR3 bases are TGTGCCAGCTCACCGGGACAGAGCCTGAATTCACCCCTCCACTTT. Protein sequence: CASSPGQSLNSPLHF.

In its sample, this clonotype was seen a few times. V gene TRBV7-9 combines with J gene TRBJ1-1; D possibly corresponds to TRBD1 (6 bases). CDR3 size: 13 residues. The germline V gene encodes CDR1 SEHNR and CDR2 FQNEAQ (reference sequence). V lost 4 bases and J 10 bases, leaving 16 bases between the germline ends. As DNA, the CDR3 is TGTGCCAGCAGCTATATAGCGGGGGCGGGAGCTTTCTTT. Its translation: CASSYIAGAGAFF.

This clonotype has a count of ten or more. V and J are TRBV1 and TRBJ2-1; the table calls TRBD2, which could not be checked here. TRBV1 is marked as a pseudogene. The CDR3 sequence is 20 residues long. CDR3 protein: CTSSPGKTSGGPSPYNEQFF. The CDR3 DNA reads TGCACCAGCAGCCCTGGAAAGACTAGCGGGGGGCCCTCCCCCTACAATGAGCAGTTCTTC.

This clonotype was seen at least ten times. V usage is TRBV27 and J usage is TRBJ1-1, with no clear D. The CDR3 runs 13 residues. Germline CDR1 and CDR2: MNHEY and SMNVEV (reference sequence). The V end lost 0 bases, the J end lost 1 base, and 3 bases lay between the germline ends. This CDR3 is CASSLSWNTEAFF. CDR3 DNA sequence: TGTGCCAGCAGTTTATCATGGAACACTGAAGCTTTCTTT.

This clonotype was counted many times. The gene calls are TRBV18 and TRBJ2-1; D not certain. From germline, CDR1 is KGHSH and CDR2 LQKENI. This CDR3 has 15 amino acids. V lost 5 bases and J 0 bases, leaving 11 bases between the germline ends. The CDR3 DNA follows: TGTGCCAGCTCATTTCCACACAGCTCCTACAATGAGCAGTTCTTC. Amino acid sequence: CASSFPHSSYNEQFF.

This clonotype showed up just a few times. V usage is TRBV11-2 and J usage is TRBJ2-5; D might be TRBD1 (5 bases). Trimming took off 1 base at V and 2 bases at J, with 8 bases between the two ends. The CDR3 is 14 amino acids. Looked up from germline, CDR1 is SGHAT and CDR2 is FQNNGV. The CDR3 protein is CASSLGRQQETQYF. DNA of the CDR3: TGTGCCAGCAGCTTAGGGCGACAGCAAGAGACCCAGTACTTC.

This clonotype was detected many times. V is TRBV9 and J is TRBJ1-1; D is uncertain. Trimming removed 2 bases from V and 4 bases from J, with 12 bases in between. Germline assignment: CDR1 SGDLS and CDR2 YYNGEE. The length of the CDR3 is 14 residues. This CDR3 is CASSVVDWGTEAFF. DNA for the CDR3: TGTGCCAGCAGCGTTGTGGACTGGGGCACTGAAGCTTTCTTT.